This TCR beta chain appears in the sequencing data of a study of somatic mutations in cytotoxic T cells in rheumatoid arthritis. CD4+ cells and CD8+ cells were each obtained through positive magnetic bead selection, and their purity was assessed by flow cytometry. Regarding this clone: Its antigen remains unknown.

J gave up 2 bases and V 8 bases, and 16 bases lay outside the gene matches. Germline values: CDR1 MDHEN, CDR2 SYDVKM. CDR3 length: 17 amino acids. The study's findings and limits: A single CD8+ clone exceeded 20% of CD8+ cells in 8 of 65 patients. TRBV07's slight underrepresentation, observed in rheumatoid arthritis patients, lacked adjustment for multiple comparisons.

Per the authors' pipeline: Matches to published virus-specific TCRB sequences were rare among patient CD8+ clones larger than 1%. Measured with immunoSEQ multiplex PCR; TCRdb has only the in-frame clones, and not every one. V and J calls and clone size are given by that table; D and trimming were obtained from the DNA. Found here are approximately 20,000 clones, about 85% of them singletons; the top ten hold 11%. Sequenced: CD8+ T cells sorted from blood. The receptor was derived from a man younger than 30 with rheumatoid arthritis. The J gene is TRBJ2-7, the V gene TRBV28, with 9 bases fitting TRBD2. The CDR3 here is CASRRPVSGGRAYEQYF. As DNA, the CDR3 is TGTGCCAGCCGTCGCCCTGTTAGCGGGGGTCGGGCCTACGAGCAGTACTTC.